These 13 T cell receptor beta chains were all obtained from the same sample, sequenced in a study of human T cells and chemical hapten exposure listed by TCRdb under 2021. The meaning of the sample's time point label: patch test 3, about 24 weeks after DPC sensitization. In light of the paper, this sample's treatment or condition label describes: therapeutic diphenylcyclopropenone sensitization with weekly scalp DPC. The receptor library was made with RACE. Instrument used: NextSeq 500. Using fastp at Q25 and MiXCR, TCRdb reprocessed the public reads and kept productive beta chains. Under each unique CDR3 protein, matching rows form one entry showing the most common genes and DNA. For this sample there are over 55,000 distinct CDR3 sequences; 12% appear just once. Of the sample, roughly 2.4% is held by the ten largest clones. The sequenced sample was whole blood, obtained in connection with sensitization to the hapten diphenylcyclopropenone (DPC). Every receptor here comes from a man aged 30-40 years with alopecia areata. Some clones in this sample may be carry-over from other donors' samples.

The J gene is TRBJ2-3, the V gene TRBV2, with D perhaps TRBD1 (6 bases). V lost 4 bases and J 2 bases, leaving 10 bases between the germline ends. The CDR3 is 14 residues long. Per germline, CDR1 SNHLY and CDR2 FYNNEI. This chain's CDR3 is CASSADSFTDTQYF. In nucleotides, the CDR3 is TGTGCCAGCAGTGCGGACAGTTTCACAGATACGCAGTATTTT.

The rearrangement links TRBV7-2 to TRBJ1-1; D ambiguous. The CDR3 length is 13 residues. Trimming took off 0 bases at V and 11 bases at J, with 13 bases between the two ends. Germline lookup yields CDR1 SGHTA and CDR2 FQGNSA. In DNA, the CDR3 is TGTGCCAGCAGCTTAGCGTGGGGAGGAGGGGCTTTCTTT. Its translation: CASSLAWGGGAFF.

A few counts support this clonotype. The V and J genes are TRBV5-1 and TRBJ2-5, with 12 bases that match TRBD2. The CDR3 has 14 residues. The ends lost 2 bases at V and 8 bases at J; junction bases unmatched: 4. Germline CDR1 reads SGHRS; CDR2 reads YFSETQ. CDR3 bases: TGCGCCAGCAGCTTAGGGACTAGCGGGTACACCCAGTACTTC. This codes for CASSLGTSGYTQYF.

This clonotype was counted at least ten times. V gene TRBV29-1 combines with J gene TRBJ2-7; the D gene is possibly TRBD2 (7 bases). The CDR3 runs to 14 residues. Trimming removed 1 base from V and 3 bases from J, with 13 bases in between. CDR1 is SQVTM, CDR2 ANQGSEA, per germline. The DNA for the CDR3 is TGCAGCGTTGAAGTGCGGGGGCGAGGCTACGAGCAGTACTTC. Encoded protein: CSVEVRGRGYEQYF.

This clonotype was seen ten or more times. V gene TRBV12-3 or TRBV12-4 combines with J gene TRBJ1-2; D not resolved. The CDR3 covers 13 residues. V was clipped by 7 bases and J by 6 bases, with 15 bases between them. CDR3 protein: CASTQPAGNGYTF. Here the CDR3 DNA reads TGTGCCAGCACCCAACCGGCGGGTAATGGCTACACCTTC.

This clonotype was found many times. CDR3 sequence reads: CASSSWRTGAHGYTF. DNA of the CDR3: TGTGCCAGCAGCTCTTGGAGGACAGGGGCTCATGGCTACACCTTC. The rearrangement uses TRBV12-3 or TRBV12-4 and TRBJ1-2; 9 bases agree with TRBD1. V shed 6 bases and J 6 bases; nucleotides not matched to a gene: 11. This CDR3 region has 15 residues.

The chain combines TRBV20-1 with TRBJ1-2; TRBD1 matches at 8 bases. This CDR3 region has 12 residues. Germline assignment: CDR1 DFQATT and CDR2 SNEGSKA (reference sequence). J lost 1 base, V lost 7 bases, and 2 bases had no gene match. The CDR3 spells CSVDRDNYGYTF. The CDR3 DNA reads as TGCAGTGTGGACAGGGATAACTATGGCTACACCTTC.

This chain links TRBV6-5 with TRBJ2-2, with D unresolved. Germline V gene lookup returns CDR1 MNHEY and CDR2 SVGAGI. The CDR3 totals 17 residues. Trimming stripped 0 bases from V and 3 bases from J, with 14 bases between. For the CDR3, the DNA is TGTGCCAGCAGTTACTCGTTGGCATCGGAAGACACCGGGGAGCTGTTTTTT. It codes for CASSYSLASEDTGELFF.

This clonotype occurred many times. V usage is TRBV6-2 or TRBV6-3 and J usage is TRBJ2-5, with D maybe TRBD1 (6 bases). This CDR3 is built from 15 residues. CDR1 and CDR2 from the germline V gene are MNHEY and SVGEGT. V was cut by 5 bases and J by 4 bases, with 17 bases left in between. The CDR3 bases are TGTGCCAGCAGTCGTACTCCTCAGGGGAGAGAGACCCAGTACTTC. Translation gives CASSRTPQGRETQYF.

The chain has TRBV28 and TRBJ1-4; D might be TRBD1 (6 bases). The V and J ends lost 6 bases and 4 bases respectively, with 9 bases between them. The germline gives CDR1 MDHEN, CDR2 SYDVKM. The CDR3 is made up of 13 amino acids. This CDR3 reads CASRTDSNEKLFF. The DNA for the CDR3 is TGTGCCAGCAGAACGGACAGTAATGAAAAACTGTTTTTT.

Concerning this clonotype: Being one base from a much bigger clone, this may be a read error. The gene calls are TRBV2 and TRBJ2-7; D may be TRBD2 (5 bases). From germline, CDR1 is SNHLY and CDR2 FYNNEI. This CDR3 contains 9 residues. The CDR3 loop is CTSGYEQYF. CDR3 nucleotide sequence: TGTACCAGCGGCTACGAGCAGTACTTC.

CDR3 bases: TGTGCCAGCAGTTTTGGCCTAGCGGGGGAGAATGAGCAGTTCTTC. Translation gives CASSFGLAGENEQFF. The V call is TRBV6-2 or TRBV6-3, the J call TRBJ2-1; 10 nucleotides align to TRBD2. Germline lookup yields CDR1 MNHEY and CDR2 SVGEGT. The CDR3 sequence is 15 residues long. Trimming removed 4 bases from V and 7 bases from J; junction bases left unmatched: 7.

Only a few counts were recorded for this clonotype. The chain is built from TRBV7-3 and TRBJ2-1; D remains unclear. The CDR3 totals 14 residues. Germline V CDR1 and CDR2: SGHTA, FQGTGA. The ends were cut back, 5 bases at V and 7 bases at J, with 15 bases in the middle. CDR3 nucleotides: TGTGCCAGCAGCCAGATTGTCGGGTCGAATGAGCAGTTCTTC. Residues: CASSQIVGSNEQFF.